The 9 T cell receptor beta chains below come from one sample, sequenced in a study of blood T cells in healthy people across ages. A second PCR of 7 to 11 cycles used a sample-barcoded 5' primer and a J-beta primer mix. TCRdb independently ran MiXCR on the 5' RACE reads; one entry per CDR3 protein. The sample gives about 730,000 distinct CDR3 sequences, 35% to 45% of which show up once; 20% to 25% is in the top ten. Sequences were obtained from blood. These receptors came from a woman aged 60-70 years in good health.

This clonotype was counted a few times. The rearrangement links TRBV7-2 to TRBJ2-7, with D unresolved. The CDR3 is 13 amino acids. The V gene lost 5 bases and the J gene lost 6 bases, with 14 bases spanning the gap. Germline loops: CDR1 SGHTA, CDR2 FQGNSA. CDR3 nucleotide sequence: TGTGCCAGCAGCATGCAAACGGTCGGCGAGCAGTACTTC. It encodes CASSMQTVGEQYF.

The chain uses TRBV11-2 and TRBJ2-1, with D hard to call. Trimming removed 2 bases from V and 7 bases from J, with 9 bases in between. The CDR3 sequence is 13 residues long. Germline values: CDR1 SGHAT, CDR2 FQNNGV. CDR3 region: CASSLQRRNEQFF. DNA of the CDR3: TGTGCCAGCAGCTTACAGCGTAGGAATGAGCAGTTCTTC. Supplemented by reference TRBV11-2 and TRBJ2-1, the full variable domain reads EAGVAQSPRYKIIEKRQSVAFWCNPISGHATLYWYQQILGQGPKLLIQFQNNGVVDDSQLPKDRFSAERLKGVDSTLKIQPAKLEDSAVYLCASSLQRRNEQFFGPGTRLTVL.

V gene TRBV20-1 combines with J gene TRBJ2-3; D may be TRBD2 (5 bases). The V gene lost 6 bases and the J gene lost 0 bases, with 13 bases spanning the gap. CDR3 size: 14 residues. CDR1 and CDR2 from the germline V gene are DFQATT and SNEGSKA (reference sequence). The DNA for the CDR3 is TGCAGTGCAGCCCTAGCTGCTAGCACAGATACGCAGTATTTT. This translates into CSAALAASTDTQYF.

This clonotype was picked up a small number of times. The V and J genes are TRBV12-3 or TRBV12-4 and TRBJ1-1; D possibly corresponds to TRBD1 (5 bases). With 4 bases removed from V and 4 bases from J, the gap between germline ends came to 10 bases. The CDR3 runs 13 residues. The DNA for the CDR3 is TGTGCCAGCAGTTCCCCCGGGGGCACTGAAGCTTTCTTT. Its protein is CASSSPGGTEAFF.

This clonotype was counted between two and nine times. CDR3 region: CATSRHLNTEAFF. CDR3 coding DNA: TGTGCCACCAGCAGACACTTGAACACTGAAGCTTTCTTT. The chain recombines TRBV15 with TRBJ1-1; no reliable D call. The CDR3 is 13 amino acids. Germline assignment: CDR1 LNHNV and CDR2 YYDKDF (reference sequence). Trimming removed 2 bases at V and 0 bases at J, with 4 bases between.

The chain joins TRBV30 to TRBJ1-1; D perhaps matches TRBD1 (6 bases). Germline V gene lookup returns CDR1 GTSNPN and CDR2 SVGIG (reference sequence). The CDR3 is 15 residues long. The V gene lost 0 bases and the J gene lost 2 bases, with 13 bases spanning the gap. The CDR3 DNA reads TGTGCCTGGAGTGTATTTGGGACATCAAACACTGAAGCTTTCTTT. Protein sequence: CAWSVFGTSNTEAFF.

This clonotype has more than one count but fewer than ten. The chain couples TRBV12-3 or TRBV12-4 to TRBJ2-6, with 8 bases identical to TRBD1. J lost 0 bases, V lost 4 bases, and 5 bases had no gene match. This CDR3 is built from 17 residues. CDR3 sequence reads: CASSYGTGYSGANVLTF. The CDR3, as DNA: TGTGCCAGCAGTTATGGGACAGGATACTCTGGGGCCAACGTCCTGACTTTC.

CDR3 sequence (DNA): TGTGCCAGCAGTTCGAGACAGAGATACGAGCAGTACTTC. Translation: CASSSRQRYEQYF. The J gene is TRBJ2-7, the V gene TRBV27; D is possibly TRBD1 (5 bases). Trimming removed 4 bases at V and 4 bases at J, with 11 bases between. The CDR3 has 13 amino acids. Germline V gives CDR1 MNHEY, CDR2 SMNVEV (reference sequence).

The J gene is TRBJ1-6, the V gene TRBV3-1; D is uncertain. Germline V lookup: CDR1 LGHDT, CDR2 YNNKEL (reference sequence). The V end lost 0 bases, the J end lost 5 bases, and 14 bases lay between the germline ends. The CDR3 contains 17 residues. The CDR3 loop is CASSQDRGAPNNSPLHF. CDR3 coding DNA: TGTGCCAGCAGCCAAGATCGTGGAGCCCCCAATAATTCACCCCTCCACTTT.